The rows below give T cell receptor beta chains drawn from one sample of a study of cytomegalovirus exposure and HLA in healthy donors. Measured with immunoSEQ multiplex PCR; TCRdb has only the in-frame clones, and not every one. The sample has approximately 220,000 clones, about 80% seen once. The material sequenced was PBMCs. Receptor source: a man aged 35-49 years in good health and CMV-seronegative. Each CDR3 is given with its conserved first and last residue. Fields, in order: V gene, J gene, CDR3 protein.

v_call: TRBV6-5; j_call: TRBJ1-4; cdr3_aa: CASSRQEGKGEKLFF
v_call: TRBV4-1; j_call: TRBJ1-6; cdr3_aa: CASGKENSPLHF
v_call: TRBV9; j_call: TRBJ2-3; cdr3_aa: CASSQDRLPTDTQYF
v_call: TRBV6-6; j_call: TRBJ1-3; cdr3_aa: CASSSSDRPSGNTIYF
v_call: TRBV9; j_call: TRBJ2-2; cdr3_aa: CASSVDNTGTGELFF
v_call: TRBV27; j_call: TRBJ2-1; cdr3_aa: CASSLRGGVYNEQFF
v_call: TRBV7-3; j_call: TRBJ2-2; cdr3_aa: CASGPGTENTGELFF
v_call: TRBV5-6; j_call: TRBJ1-1; cdr3_aa: CASSLIQVNTEAFF
v_call: TRBV28; j_call: TRBJ1-4; cdr3_aa: CASSLGLAAATNEKLFF
v_call: TRBV10-1; j_call: TRBJ2-7; cdr3_aa: CASSDSASGDEQYF
v_call: TRBV6-5; j_call: TRBJ1-2; cdr3_aa: CASSYSTGRGYGYTF
v_call: TRBV4-3; j_call: TRBJ2-1; cdr3_aa: CASSQVGGSYNEQFF
v_call: TRBV9; j_call: TRBJ2-1; cdr3_aa: CASSETGDRYNEQFF
v_call: TRBV7-2; j_call: TRBJ2-1; cdr3_aa: CASSLPGTSHEQFF
v_call: TRBV6-5; j_call: TRBJ1-5; cdr3_aa: CASSYRTGNQPQHF